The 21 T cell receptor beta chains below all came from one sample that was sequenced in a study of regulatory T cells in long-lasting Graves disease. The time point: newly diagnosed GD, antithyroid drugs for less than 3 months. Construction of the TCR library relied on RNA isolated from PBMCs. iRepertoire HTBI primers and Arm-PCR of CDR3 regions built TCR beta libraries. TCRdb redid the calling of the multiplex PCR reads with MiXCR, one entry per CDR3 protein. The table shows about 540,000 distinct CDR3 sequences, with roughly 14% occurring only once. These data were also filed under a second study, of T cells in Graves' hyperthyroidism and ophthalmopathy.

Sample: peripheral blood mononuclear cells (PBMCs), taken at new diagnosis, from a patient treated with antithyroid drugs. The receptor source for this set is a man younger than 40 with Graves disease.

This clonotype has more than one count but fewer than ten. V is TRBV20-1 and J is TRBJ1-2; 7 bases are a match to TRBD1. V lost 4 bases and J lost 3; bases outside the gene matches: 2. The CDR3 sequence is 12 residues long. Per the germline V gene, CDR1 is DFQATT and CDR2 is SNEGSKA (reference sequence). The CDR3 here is CSATTGDYGYTF. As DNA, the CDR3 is TGCAGTGCTACAACAGGGGACTATGGCTACACCTTC.

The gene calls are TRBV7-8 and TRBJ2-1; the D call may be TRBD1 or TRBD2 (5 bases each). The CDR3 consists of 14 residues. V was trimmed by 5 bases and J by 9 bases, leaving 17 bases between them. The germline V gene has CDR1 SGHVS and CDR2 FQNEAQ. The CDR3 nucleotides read TGTGCCAGCAGCCCAACTGAGGGACGGAGTGAGCAGTTCTTC. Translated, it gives CASSPTEGRSEQFF.

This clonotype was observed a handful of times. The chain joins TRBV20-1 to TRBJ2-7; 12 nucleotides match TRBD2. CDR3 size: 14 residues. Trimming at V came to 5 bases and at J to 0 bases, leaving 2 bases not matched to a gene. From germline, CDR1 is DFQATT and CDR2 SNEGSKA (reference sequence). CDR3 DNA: TGCAGTGCTCCGACTAGCGGGGGCTCCTACGAGCAGTACTTC. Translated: CSAPTSGGSYEQYF.

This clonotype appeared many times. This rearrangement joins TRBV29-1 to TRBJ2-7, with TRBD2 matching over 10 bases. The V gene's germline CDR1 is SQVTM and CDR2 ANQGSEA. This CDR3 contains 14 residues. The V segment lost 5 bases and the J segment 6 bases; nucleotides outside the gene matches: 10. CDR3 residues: CSVSGRARLGEQYF. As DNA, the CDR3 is TGCAGCGTTAGCGGGAGGGCCCGATTGGGCGAGCAGTACTTC.

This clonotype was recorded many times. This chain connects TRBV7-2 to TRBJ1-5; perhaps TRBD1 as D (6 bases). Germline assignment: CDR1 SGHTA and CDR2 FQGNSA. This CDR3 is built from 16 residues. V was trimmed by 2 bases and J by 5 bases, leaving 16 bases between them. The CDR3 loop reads CASSLSTGMRDQPQHF. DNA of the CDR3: TGTGCCAGCAGCTTATCTACAGGGATGCGCGATCAGCCCCAGCATTTT.

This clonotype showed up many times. Written as DNA, the CDR3 is TGCGCCAGCAGCTTGGTTGGGCCCGGCTATGGCTACACCTTC. Its translation is CASSLVGPGYGYTF. The chain combines TRBV5-1 with TRBJ1-2; D gene unclear. The germline V and J ends were trimmed by 0 bases and 4 bases, with 10 bases remaining between them. CDR1 and CDR2 (germline): SGHRS, YFSETQ. The CDR3 totals 14 residues.

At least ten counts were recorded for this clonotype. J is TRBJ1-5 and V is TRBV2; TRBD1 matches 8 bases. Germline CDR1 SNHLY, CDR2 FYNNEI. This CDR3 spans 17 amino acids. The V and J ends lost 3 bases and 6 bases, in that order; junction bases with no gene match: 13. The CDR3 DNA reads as TGTGCCAGCAGTGAGGCCACCTGGGACAGGAAGGGTCAGCCCCAGCATTTT. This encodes CASSEATWDRKGQPQHF.

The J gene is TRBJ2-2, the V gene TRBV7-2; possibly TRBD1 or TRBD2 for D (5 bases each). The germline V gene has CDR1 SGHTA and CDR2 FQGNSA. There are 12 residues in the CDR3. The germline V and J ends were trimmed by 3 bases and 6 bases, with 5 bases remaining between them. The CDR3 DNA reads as TGTACCAGCAGCTTGGGACCCGGGGAGCTGTTTTTT. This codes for CTSSLGPGELFF.

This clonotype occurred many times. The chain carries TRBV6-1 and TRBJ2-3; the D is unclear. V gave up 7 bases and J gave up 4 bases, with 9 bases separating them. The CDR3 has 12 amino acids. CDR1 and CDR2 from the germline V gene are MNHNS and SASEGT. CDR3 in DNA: TGTGCCAGCACCAATCGGCCAGATACGCAGTATTTT. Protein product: CASTNRPDTQYF.

CDR3 nucleotides: TGCAGCGTTTATAGACCGATATCCAATGAGCAGTTCTTC. The encoded protein is CSVYRPISNEQFF. V is TRBV29-1 and J is TRBJ2-1; no definite D call. V dropped 5 bases and J dropped 6 bases, with 14 bases sitting between them. CDR1 and CDR2 from the germline V gene are SQVTM and ANQGSEA. This CDR3 contains 13 residues.

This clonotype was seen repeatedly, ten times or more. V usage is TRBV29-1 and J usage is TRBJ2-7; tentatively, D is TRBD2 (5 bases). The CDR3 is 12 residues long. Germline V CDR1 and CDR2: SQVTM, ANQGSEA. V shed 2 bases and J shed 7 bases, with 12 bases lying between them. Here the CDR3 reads CSVERNRGEQYF. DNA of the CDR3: TGCAGCGTTGAACGTAACAGAGGGGAGCAGTACTTC.

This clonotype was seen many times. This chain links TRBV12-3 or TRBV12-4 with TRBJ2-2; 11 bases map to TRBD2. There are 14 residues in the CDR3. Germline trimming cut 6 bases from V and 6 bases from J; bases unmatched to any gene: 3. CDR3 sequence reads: CASRLAGAAGELFF. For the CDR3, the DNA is TGTGCCAGCAGACTAGCGGGAGCAGCCGGGGAGCTGTTTTTT.

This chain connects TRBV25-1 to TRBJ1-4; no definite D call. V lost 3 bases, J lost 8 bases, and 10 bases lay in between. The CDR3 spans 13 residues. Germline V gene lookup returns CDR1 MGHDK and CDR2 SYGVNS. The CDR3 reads CASSDSPAEKLFF. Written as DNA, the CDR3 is TGTGCCAGCAGTGATTCCCCCGCAGAAAAACTGTTTTTT.

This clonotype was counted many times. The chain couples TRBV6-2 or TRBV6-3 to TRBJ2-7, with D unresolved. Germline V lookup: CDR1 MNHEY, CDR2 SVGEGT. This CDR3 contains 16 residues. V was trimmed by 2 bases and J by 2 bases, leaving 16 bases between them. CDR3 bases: TGTGCCAGCAGTTACGGGCGTACCTTTCAAGCCTACGAGCAGTACTTC. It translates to CASSYGRTFQAYEQYF.

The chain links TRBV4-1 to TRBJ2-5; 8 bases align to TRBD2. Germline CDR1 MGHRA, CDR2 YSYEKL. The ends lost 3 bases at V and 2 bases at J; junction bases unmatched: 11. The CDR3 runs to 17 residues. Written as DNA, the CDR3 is TGCGCCAGCAGCCATCCCCAATCGGGGACTAGACAAGAGACCCAGTACTTC. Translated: CASSHPQSGTRQETQYF.

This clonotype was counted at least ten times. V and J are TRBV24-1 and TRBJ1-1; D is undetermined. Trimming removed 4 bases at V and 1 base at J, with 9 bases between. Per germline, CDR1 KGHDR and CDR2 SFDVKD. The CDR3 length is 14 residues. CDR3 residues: CATSDTTENTEAFF. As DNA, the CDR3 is TGTGCCACCAGTGACACAACAGAGAACACTGAAGCTTTCTTT.

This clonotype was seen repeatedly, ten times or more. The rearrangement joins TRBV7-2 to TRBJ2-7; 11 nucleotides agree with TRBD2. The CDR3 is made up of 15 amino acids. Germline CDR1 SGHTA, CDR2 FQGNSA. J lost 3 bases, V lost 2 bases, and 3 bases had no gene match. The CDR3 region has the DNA TGTGCCAGCAGCTTACTAGCGGGAGGCCACTACGAGCAGTACTTC. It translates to CASSLLAGGHYEQYF.

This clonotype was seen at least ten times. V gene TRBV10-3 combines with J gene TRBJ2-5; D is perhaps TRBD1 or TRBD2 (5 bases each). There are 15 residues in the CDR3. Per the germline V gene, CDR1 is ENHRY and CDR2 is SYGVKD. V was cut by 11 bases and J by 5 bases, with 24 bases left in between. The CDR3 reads CALSSKLRGGETQYF. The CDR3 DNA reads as TGTGCCCTTTCCTCGAAGTTGAGGGGCGGTGAGACCCAGTACTTC.

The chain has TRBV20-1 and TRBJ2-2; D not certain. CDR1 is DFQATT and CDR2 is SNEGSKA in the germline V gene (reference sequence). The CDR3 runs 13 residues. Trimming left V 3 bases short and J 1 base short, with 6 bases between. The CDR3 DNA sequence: TGCAGTGCTAGTTTGGAGAACACCGGGGAGCTGTTTTTT. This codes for CSASLENTGELFF.

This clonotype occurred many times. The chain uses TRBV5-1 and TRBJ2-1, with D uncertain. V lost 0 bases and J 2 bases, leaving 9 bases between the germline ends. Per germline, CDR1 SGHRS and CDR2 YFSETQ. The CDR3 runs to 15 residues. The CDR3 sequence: CASSLEGRTYNEQFF. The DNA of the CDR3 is TGCGCCAGCAGCTTGGAAGGCAGAACCTACAATGAGCAGTTCTTC.

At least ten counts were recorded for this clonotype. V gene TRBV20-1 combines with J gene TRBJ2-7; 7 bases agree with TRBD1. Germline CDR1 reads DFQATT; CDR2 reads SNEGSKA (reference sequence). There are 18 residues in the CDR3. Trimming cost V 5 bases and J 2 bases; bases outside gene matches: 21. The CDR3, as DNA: TGCAGTGCTGACCCACAGGGGAACGACCCCGATACGACCTACGAGCAGTACTTC. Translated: CSADPQGNDPDTTYEQYF.